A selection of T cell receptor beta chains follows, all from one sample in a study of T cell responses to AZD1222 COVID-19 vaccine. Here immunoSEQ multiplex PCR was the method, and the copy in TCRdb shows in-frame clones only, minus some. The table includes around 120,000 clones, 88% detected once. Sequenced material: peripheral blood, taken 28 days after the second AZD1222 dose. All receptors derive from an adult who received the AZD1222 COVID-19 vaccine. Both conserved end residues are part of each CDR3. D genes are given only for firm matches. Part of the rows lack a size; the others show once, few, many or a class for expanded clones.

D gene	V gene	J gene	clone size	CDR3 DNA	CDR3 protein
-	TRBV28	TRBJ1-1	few	TGTGCCAGCAGTCCCTCATCACTCATGGGGAACACTGAAGCTTTCTTT	CASSPSSLMGNTEAFF
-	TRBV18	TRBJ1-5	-	TGTGCCAGCTCACCGATCGACAGGCCCATGGGTCAGCCCCAGCATTTT	CASSPIDRPMGQPQHF
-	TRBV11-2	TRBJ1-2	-	TGTGCCAGCAGCTTAGTGGGCCCGGCCCCCAACTATGGCTACACCTTC	CASSLVGPAPNYGYTF
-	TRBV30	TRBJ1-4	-	TGTGCCTGGAGTGTACTGGGGGGGAGGGGTTCCGAAAAACTGTTTTTT	CAWSVLGGRGSEKLFF
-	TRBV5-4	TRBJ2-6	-	TGTGCCAGCAACTCTGGGGCCAACGTCCTGACTTTC	CASNSGANVLTF
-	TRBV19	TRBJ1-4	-	TGTGCCAGTAACCCGACTAATTACAATGAAAAACTGTTTTTT	CASNPTNYNEKLFF
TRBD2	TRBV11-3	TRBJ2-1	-	TGTGCCAGCAGCTCTACCCTAGCGGGGGAAGGAAATGAGCAGTTCTTC	CASSSTLAGEGNEQFF
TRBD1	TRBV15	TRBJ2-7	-	TGTGCCACCAGCAGAGAGGGGACAGGGTACGAGCAGTACTTC	CATSREGTGYEQYF
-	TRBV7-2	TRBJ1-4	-	TGTGCCAGCAGCTTTAGGGCACGGATTAATGAAAAACTGTTTTTT	CASSFRARINEKLFF
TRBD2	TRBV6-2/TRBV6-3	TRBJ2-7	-	TGTGCCAGCAGTTCAGTCATCGGGCTCGGGACTAGCGGGAGCCGGCCCTACGAGCAGTACTTC	CASSSVIGLGTSGSRPYEQYF
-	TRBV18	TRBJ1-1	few	TGTGCCAGCTCACCAAGTTTGGACAGGAACACTGAAGCTTTCTTT	CASSPSLDRNTEAFF
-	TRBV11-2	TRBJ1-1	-	TGTGCCAGCAGCTGGGAGGGGTACGAAGCTTTCTTT	CASSWEGYEAFF
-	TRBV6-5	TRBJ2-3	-	TGTGCCAGCAGGACTGGGGGGAGCACAGATACGCAGTATTTT	CASRTGGSTDTQYF
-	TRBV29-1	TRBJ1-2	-	TGCAGCGTCGGACAACGCGGTGGCTACACCTTC	CSVGQRGGYTF
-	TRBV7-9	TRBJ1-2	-	TGTGCCAGCAGCTTAGGAGGCGGTGGCTACACCTTC	CASSLGGGGYTF
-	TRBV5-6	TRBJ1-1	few	TGTGCCAGCAGCTTGGAAAGACAGGTGAACACTGAAGCTTTCTTT	CASSLERQVNTEAFF
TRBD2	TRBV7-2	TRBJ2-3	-	TGTGCCAGCAGCCTCCAAGCGGGGAGCGCAGATACGCAGTATTTT	CASSLQAGSADTQYF
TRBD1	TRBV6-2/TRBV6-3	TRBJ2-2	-	TGTGCCAGCAGCTCACCGGGACAGGGGACCACCGGGGAGCTGTTTTTT	CASSSPGQGTTGELFF
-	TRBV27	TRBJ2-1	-	TGTGCCAGCATCCGATTTGGGGAGCAGTTCTTC	CASIRFGEQFF
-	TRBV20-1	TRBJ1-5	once	TGCAGTGCTAGTGGGGAGTTGAGTAATCAGCCCCAGCATTTT	CSASGELSNQPQHF
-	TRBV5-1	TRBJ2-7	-	TGCGCCAGCAGCTTGGTAGGGACCTACGAGCAGTACTTC	CASSLVGTYEQYF
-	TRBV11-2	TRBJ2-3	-	TGTGCCAGCAGCACAGAATCGGGGGCACAGGAGTATTTT	CASSTESGAQEYF
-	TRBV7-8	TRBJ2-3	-	TGTGCCAGCAGCTCTCGGGCCCGGGACGATACGCAGTATTTT	CASSSRARDDTQYF
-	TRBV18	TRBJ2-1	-	TGTGCCAGCTCACCCCGGGCTGTCGGGACCGCAAACAATGAGCAGTTCTTC	CASSPRAVGTANNEQFF
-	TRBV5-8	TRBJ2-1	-	TGTGCCAGCAGCCGGGGTGCACTGACATACAATGAGCAGTTCTTC	CASSRGALTYNEQFF
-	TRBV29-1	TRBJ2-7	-	TGCAGCGTCAACGCGGGGCAAGAGCAGTACTTC	CSVNAGQEQYF
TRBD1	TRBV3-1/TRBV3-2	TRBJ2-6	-	TGTGCCAGCAGCCTACAGGGGGTGAGTGGGGCCAACGTCCTGACTTTC	CASSLQGVSGANVLTF
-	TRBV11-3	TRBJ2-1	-	TGTGCCAGCAGCTATGAGGGGGGAGGGGGTTCATACAATGAGCAGTTCTTC	CASSYEGGGGSYNEQFF
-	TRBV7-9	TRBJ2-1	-	TGTGCCAGCAGCACCTCAGGGAATGAGCAGTTCTTC	CASSTSGNEQFF
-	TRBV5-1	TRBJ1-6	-	TGCGCCAGCAGCTTCGACAGGCACGATTCACCCCTCCACTTT	CASSFDRHDSPLHF
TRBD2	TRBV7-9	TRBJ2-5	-	TGTGCCAGCTGCCCTAGCGGGGGGGCGGGAGAGACCCAGTACTTC	CASCPSGGAGETQYF
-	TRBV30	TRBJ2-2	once	TGTGGACAGGATGGGACGTCGAACACCGGGGAGCTGTTTTTT	CGQDGTSNTGELFF
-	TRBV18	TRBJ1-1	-	TGTGCCAGCTCACCAGGGTGGGGGGGCGCGGACACTGAAGCTTTCTTT	CASSPGWGGADTEAFF
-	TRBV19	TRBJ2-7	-	TGTGCCAGTAGTATAGCGAGCGGCTCCTACGAGCAGTACTTC	CASSIASGSYEQYF
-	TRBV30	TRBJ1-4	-	TGTGCCTGGAGTCTCGGGGGTTTCGGTGAAAAACTGTTTTTT	CAWSLGGFGEKLFF
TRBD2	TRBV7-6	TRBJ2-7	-	TGTGCCAGCAGCTTAGCGGGGGGGACTAGCGGTTCCTACGAGCAGTACTTC	CASSLAGGTSGSYEQYF
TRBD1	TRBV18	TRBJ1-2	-	TGTGCCAGCTCTCTGGGACAGGGGGCAGTTTTCGCCACTAACTATGGCTACACCTTC	CASSLGQGAVFATNYGYTF
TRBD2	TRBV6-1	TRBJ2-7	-	TGTGCCAGCAGTGACCTACTAGCGGGAGCTCGGGAGCAGTACTTC	CASSDLLAGAREQYF
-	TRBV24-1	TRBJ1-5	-	TGTGCCACCAGTGACCGCGGCGGGAGGCTTCAGCCCCAGCATTTT	CATSDRGGRLQPQHF